The 4 T cell receptor beta chains below were found in one sample sequenced in a study of beta chain features in type 1 diabetes. Study outcomes and limitations: Type 1 diabetes patients had TCRB CDR3s that were shorter (moderately but significantly so) in all four CD4+ subsets.

Every isolated RNA sample was fully reverse transcribed, so sequencing captured expressed TCRB transcripts. The table came from immunoSEQ multiplex PCR; TCRdb's copy has only in-frame clones and leaves some out. The sample shows about 660,000 clones, about 14% of them seen only once. These receptors are not linked to any known antigen. Sequenced input: naive CD4+ T cells from blood. All receptors derive from a young man with type 1 diabetes.

This clone was detected only a few times. The V call is TRBV7-6, the J call TRBJ2-3; D unresolved. Germline V gene data show CDR1 as SGHVS and CDR2 as FNYEAQ. The CDR3 is made up of 14 amino acids. The germline V and J ends were trimmed by 0 bases and 5 bases, with 9 bases remaining between them. CDR3 in DNA: TGTGCCAGCAGCTTAGCGGTTGGTAGAGATACGCAGTATTTT. Encoded protein: CASSLAVGRDTQYF. Combining the CDR3 with reference TRBV7-6 and TRBJ2-3 gives the whole variable domain GAGVSQSPRYKVTKRGQDVALRCDPISGHVSLYWYRQALGQGPEFLTYFNYEAQQDKSGLPNDRFSAERPEGSISTLTIQRTEQRDSAMYRCASSLAVGRDTQYFGPGTRLTVL.

The V and J genes are TRBV15 and TRBJ2-5; D is ambiguous. CDR1 is LNHNV, CDR2 YYDKDF, per germline (reference sequence). Trimming shortened V by 1 base and J by 5 bases, and 5 bases separated the two germline ends. This CDR3 has 12 residues. CDR3 nucleotide sequence: TGTGCCACCAGCAGAGTCGCTGAGACCCAGTACTTC. Translation gives CATSRVAETQYF.

This clone has just a few counts. The chain has TRBV10-3 and TRBJ1-2, with 8 bases identical to TRBD1. There are 14 residues in the CDR3. Germline V lookup: CDR1 ENHRY, CDR2 SYGVKD. V lost 1 base to trimming and J lost 6 bases; unmatched junction nucleotides: 4. The CDR3 bases are TGTGCCATCAGTGAGTGGACAGGGTTGGATGGCTACACCTTC. Its protein product is CAISEWTGLDGYTF.

This clone was seen a handful of times. The chain couples TRBV7-2 to TRBJ1-2; 7 nucleotides match TRBD1. Germline V gene sequence: CDR1 SGHTA, CDR2 FQGNSA. This CDR3 contains 15 residues. Germline trimming cut 5 bases from V and 3 bases from J; bases unmatched to any gene: 9. Written as DNA, the CDR3 is TGTGCCAGCAGCACAAGACAGGGAACGGACTATGGCTACACCTTC. Translation: CASSTRQGTDYGYTF.